One sample yielded the 20 T cell receptor beta chains listed below, sequenced in a study of blood T cells in healthy people across ages. Primers used in a second PCR of about 7 to 12 cycles were a sample-barcoded 5' primer and a J-beta primer mix. TCRdb redid the calling of the 5' RACE reads with MiXCR, one entry per CDR3 protein. The data contain 1.6 million or so distinct CDR3 sequences, roughly 32% of them seen just once; the ten biggest clones take up approximately 10%. Material for sequencing was blood. The receptors stem from a woman aged 25-40 years in good health.

The CDR3 nucleotides read TGCAGTGTCAAACGCAGGACAGGAGCCTACGAGCAGTACTTC. Encoded protein: CSVKRRTGAYEQYF. This rearrangement joins TRBV20-1 to TRBJ2-7, with 7 bases fitting TRBD1. The CDR3 runs 14 residues. Losses at the gene ends were 7 bases for V and 2 bases for J; bases not matched to a gene: 11. Germline CDR1 reads DFQATT; CDR2 reads SNEGSKA (reference sequence).

The chain employs TRBV11-2 and TRBJ2-7; 8 nucleotides line up with TRBD1. V was pared by 7 bases and J by 7 bases, with 6 bases of the junction left unmatched. Germline V CDR1 and CDR2: SGHAT, FQNNGV. The CDR3 is 12 amino acids. CDR3 region: CASIPGTGEQYF. For the CDR3, the DNA is TGTGCCAGCATACCGGGGACAGGAGAGCAGTACTTC.

The chain is built from TRBV10-3 and TRBJ2-5; D gene ambiguous. With 3 bases removed from V and 5 bases from J, the gap between germline ends came to 4 bases. Germline values: CDR1 ENHRY, CDR2 SYGVKD. This CDR3 region has 11 residues. DNA for the CDR3: TGTGCCATCAGTGATTATGAGACCCAGTACTTC. It is translated as CAISDYETQYF.

The rearrangement links TRBV5-1 to TRBJ2-5; possible D gene TRBD2, 5 bases. The CDR3 is 15 amino acids. Trimming removed 3 bases at V and 5 bases at J, with 17 bases between. CDR1 is SGHRS and CDR2 is YFSETQ in the germline V gene. The CDR3 protein is CASSSAGGLWETQYF. The CDR3 nucleotides read TGCGCCAGCAGCTCTGCCGGAGGACTTTGGGAGACCCAGTACTTC.

This clonotype has only a few counts. The genes are TRBV6-5 and TRBJ2-7; D is perhaps TRBD1 (7 bases). V shed 2 bases and J shed 7 bases, with 12 bases lying between them. CDR1 and CDR2 (germline): MNHEY, SVGAGI. CDR3 length equals 13 residues. The CDR3 nucleotides are TGTGCCAGCAGTTACGGGCAGGGGGGTGAGCAGTACTTC. Protein product: CASSYGQGGEQYF.

The rearrangement joins TRBV27 to TRBJ2-2; possible D gene TRBD2, 6 bases. There are 15 residues in the CDR3. The V gene lost 5 bases and the J gene lost 6 bases, with 16 bases spanning the gap. Per the germline V gene, CDR1 is MNHEY and CDR2 is SMNVEV (reference sequence). In DNA, the CDR3 is TGTGCCAGCAGTCCCCGGGTGGGGGAGGCCGGGGAGCTGTTTTTT. Protein: CASSPRVGEAGELFF.

This rearrangement joins TRBV28 to TRBJ2-7; D not certain. CDR3 size: 14 residues. Germline CDR1 and CDR2: MDHEN and SYDVKM. The V end lost 8 bases, the J end lost 0 bases, and 14 bases lay between the germline ends. The CDR3 reads CASSSAQSSYEQYF. The CDR3 DNA sequence: TGTGCCAGCTCGAGCGCCCAATCCTCCTACGAGCAGTACTTC.

The rearrangement links TRBV2 to TRBJ2-1; D uncertain. Trimming stripped 5 bases from V and 9 bases from J, with 14 bases between. This CDR3 is built from 13 residues. Germline V gives CDR1 SNHLY, CDR2 FYNNEI. CDR3 in DNA: TGTGCCAGCAGTCGTCCCACCGGCGGTGAGCAGTTCTTC. Amino acid sequence: CASSRPTGGEQFF.

This chain uses TRBV6-6 with TRBJ2-5, with D possibly TRBD1 on 5 matching bases. With the DNA end fitting TRBJ2-7 better, the J assignment may be wrong. Germline V gene sequence: CDR1 MNHNY, CDR2 SVGAGI (reference sequence). The CDR3 is 17 residues long. The CDR3 bases are TGTGCCAGCAGTTACTCAAAACAGGTCCCAGGCGGTCACGAGCAGTACTTC. It encodes CASSYSKQVPGGHEQYF.

The sample holds many counts of this clonotype. The chain carries TRBV7-2 and TRBJ2-3; no clear D. The CDR3 totals 13 residues. V was clipped by 5 bases and J by 0 bases, with 6 bases between them. CDR1 is SGHTA and CDR2 is FQGNSA in the germline V gene. In DNA, the CDR3 is TGTGCCAGCAGCCTCCACAGCACAGATACGCAGTATTTT. It encodes CASSLHSTDTQYF.

This sequence joins TRBV25-1 and TRBJ2-1, with a weak D call TRBD2 (6 bases). V was cut by 2 bases and J by 4 bases, with 9 bases left in between. There are 14 residues in the CDR3. Germline V gene sequence: CDR1 MGHDK, CDR2 SYGVNS. In DNA, the CDR3 is TGTGCCAGCAGTGAAGCGGGGAAATACAATGAGCAGTTCTTC. Translation: CASSEAGKYNEQFF.

The chain employs TRBV6-1 and TRBJ1-2; D remains unclear. CDR3 length: 12 residues. From germline, CDR1 is MNHNS and CDR2 SASEGT. Trimming removed 7 bases at V and 7 bases at J, with 13 bases between. CDR3 DNA: TGTGCCAGCACTAATTTTGACGGTGGCTACACCTTC. This codes for CASTNFDGGYTF.

The chain links TRBV19 to TRBJ2-7; the D gene is possibly TRBD1 (5 bases). The CDR3 contains 13 residues. Trimming cost V 4 bases and J 2 bases, with 9 bases left between them. The germline CDR1 and CDR2 sequences are LNHDA and SQIVND (reference sequence). CDR3 sequence (DNA): TGTGCCAGTAGTAGACAGTCCACCTACGAGCAGTACTTC. Encoded protein: CASSRQSTYEQYF.

The chain uses TRBV7-6 and TRBJ2-1; D ambiguous. Germline V CDR1 and CDR2: SGHVS, FNYEAQ. Deletions cut 1 base from V and 8 bases from J, with 9 bases between. The length of the CDR3 is 13 residues. CDR3 region: CASSLDIRYEQFF. The CDR3 nucleotides read TGTGCCAGCAGCTTAGATATTCGGTATGAGCAGTTCTTC.

The gene calls are TRBV15 and TRBJ1-2; D may be TRBD1 (6 bases). Germline CDR1 is LNHNV and CDR2 is YYDKDF (reference sequence). The CDR3 totals 16 residues. Trimming cost V 6 bases and J 4 bases, with 21 bases left between them. The DNA of the CDR3 is TGTGCCACCAGACCGAAGATCGGGGGCGCGGGCTATGGCTACACCTTC. This sequence encodes CATRPKIGGAGYGYTF.

As to this clonotype: Germline and junction disagree at one end, which may indicate a read error. This rearrangement joins TRBV12-3 or TRBV12-4 to TRBJ2-5; D is perhaps TRBD2 (5 bases). The CDR3 loop spans 16 amino acids. CDR3 in amino acids: CASSPTGKQTQGTQYF. In DNA, the CDR3 is TGTGCCAGCAGCCCAACGGGAAAACAAACCCAAGGGACCCAGTACTTC.

The chain carries TRBV6-1 and TRBJ1-2; D perhaps matches TRBD1 (5 bases). CDR1 and CDR2 (germline): MNHNS, SASEGT. This CDR3 has 14 amino acids. The ends were cut back, 3 bases at V and 2 bases at J, with 10 bases in the middle. The CDR3 DNA sequence: TGTGCCAGCAGTGAGCCTTCAGGGAACTATGGCTACACCTTC. It specifies CASSEPSGNYGYTF.

In this sample, this clonotype turned up a few times. The J gene is TRBJ1-2, the V gene TRBV20-1, with 7 bases that match TRBD1. Germline trimming cut 5 bases from V and 6 bases from J; bases unmatched to any gene: 12. This CDR3 is built from 14 residues. Germline V gene sequence: CDR1 DFQATT, CDR2 SNEGSKA (reference sequence). The CDR3 DNA sequence: TGCAGTGCTTCTCCGACAGGGAATCCGGATGGCTACACCTTC. Protein product: CSASPTGNPDGYTF.

J is TRBJ2-3 and V is TRBV7-6, with 10 bases lining up with TRBD2. The CDR3 extends over 18 amino acids. V lost 1 base to trimming and J lost 2 bases; unmatched junction nucleotides: 9. Per germline, CDR1 SGHVS and CDR2 FNYEAQ. The CDR3 protein is CASSLVPLTSGSTDTQYF. In DNA, the CDR3 is TGTGCCAGCAGCTTAGTGCCCTTGACTAGCGGGTCCACAGATACGCAGTATTTT.

Points on this clonotype: One end of the junction does not line up with germline, which may come from a read error. The chain carries TRBV5-5 and TRBJ1-1, with TRBD1 as a possible D gene (5 bases). The germline CDR1 and CDR2 sequences are SGHKS and YYEKEE (reference sequence). This CDR3 region has 16 residues. The DNA of the CDR3 is TGTGCCAGCAGCAGCGGGAAGGGGATCATGAACACTGAAACTTTCTTT. Amino acid sequence: CASSSGKGIMNTETFF.